This T cell receptor beta chain was profiled in a study of T-cell memory formation after mild COVID-19. TCRdb ran MiXCR on the 5' RACE reads and lists one entry per CDR3 protein. The sample has fewer than 250,000 distinct CDR3 sequences; roughly 30% are singletons. Regarding the study as a whole: Mainly CM and EM harbored the contracting CD4+ clones; mainly EMRA harbored the CD8+ ones. CD4/CD8 balance held among clones contracting day 15 to 85, and later expanders leaned CD4+.

This clonotype appeared a few times. The antigen is not known. This clonotype was obtained from an adult woman who had mild COVID-19 (a few samples of this study predate the infection). Cell type and time point are not known. The sequencing input was PBMCs or a T cell subset sorted from them (not recorded which).

CDR3 residues: CASNQGQGDTQYF. The CDR3 DNA follows: TGTGCCAGCAACCAGGGACAGGGAGATACGCAGTATTTT. This chain joins TRBV7-2 and TRBJ2-3; 9 bases map to TRBD1. The germline CDR1 and CDR2 sequences are SGHTA and FQGNSA. CDR3 length: 13 amino acids. V was pared by 7 bases and J by 5 bases, with 4 bases of the junction left unmatched.